This paragraph reports one TCR beta chain. As yet, its antigen is unknown. Replicate PCRs for sorted subsets used 200 ng DNA; this equaled tens of thousands of T cell genomes. The method was immunoSEQ multiplex PCR; TCRdb's version includes in-frame clones alone and lacks a portion of them. The sample has 170,000 or so clones; around 63% are singletons. This CDR3 region has 15 residues. Trimming pared 5 bases from V and 4 bases from J, leaving 15 bases between. The V gene's germline CDR1 is SGHVS and CDR2 FQNEAQ. This sample was taken from a study of shared clonotypes between healthy human individuals. Study-level information: Each donor had three CD4 naive, three CD4 memory, two CD8 naive and one CD8 memory plate.

Findings of the study overall: Four donors had around 5% of their naive CD4 clonotypes in common. Generation probability values for non-shared clonotypes were lower than those for clonotypes shared by all four donors.

This receptor was taken from a man younger than 40 in good health. The sequenced sample was memory CD4+ T cells sorted from blood. Documented subset: CD45RA-negative fraction. The gene calls are TRBV7-8 and TRBJ2-1; D is possibly TRBD1 or TRBD2 (6 bases each). The CDR3 protein is CASSRRGEDYNEQFF. The CDR3, as DNA: TGTGCCAGCAGCCGGAGGGGGGAGGATTACAATGAGCAGTTCTTC.